What follows are 22 T cell receptor beta chains derived from one specimen sequenced in a study of identifying expanded T cells in peripheral blood. The repertoire was sequenced with immunoSEQ multiplex PCR; TCRdb's copy has only in-frame clones and lacks some. The sample consists of approximately 100,000 clones, 85% to 90% of them appearing once. Sequences were obtained from blood. These receptors were obtained from a person aged 18 to 75 in good health.

This clone was found a few times. The rearrangement uses TRBV5-6 and TRBJ1-2; no clear D. The CDR3 is 13 amino acids. Germline V gene lookup returns CDR1 SGHDT and CDR2 YYEEEE. V lost 7 bases and J 0 bases, leaving 10 bases between the germline ends. The chain's CDR3 is CASVRGTNYGYTF. The CDR3 DNA follows: TGTGCCAGCGTTCGGGGAACTAACTATGGCTACACCTTC.

The V gene is TRBV5-6, the J gene TRBJ2-7; D uncertain. CDR1 is SGHDT and CDR2 is YYEEEE in the germline V gene. The CDR3 length is 11 residues. V was shortened by 2 bases and J by 0 bases, with 0 bases between the two germline ends. The CDR3 spells CASSFSYEQYF. CDR3 DNA: TGTGCCAGCAGCTTCTCCTACGAGCAGTACTTC.

J is TRBJ1-1 and V is TRBV2; D unresolved. The V end lost 6 bases, the J end lost 3 bases, and 14 bases lay between the germline ends. Germline loops: CDR1 SNHLY, CDR2 FYNNEI. This CDR3 has 14 amino acids. CDR3 sequence: CASRPSKKDTEAFF. The CDR3 DNA follows: TGTGCCAGCAGGCCATCTAAGAAGGACACTGAAGCTTTCTTT.

This clone was recorded only once. The chain carries TRBV6-5 and TRBJ2-3; the D gene is possibly TRBD1 (6 bases). Per the germline V gene, CDR1 is MNHEY and CDR2 is SVGAGI. V was cut by 6 bases and J by 1 base, with 14 bases left in between. The CDR3 consists of 15 residues. The CDR3 is CASSLATGRTDTQYF. In DNA, the CDR3 is TGTGCCAGCAGCCTAGCCACAGGGCGCACAGATACGCAGTATTTT.

The chain carries TRBV30 and TRBJ2-2; possibly TRBD1 for D (6 bases). Per germline, CDR1 GTSNPN and CDR2 SVGIG (reference sequence). Between the trimmed V and J ends, which lost 0 bases and 2 bases, there was a span of 10 bases. The CDR3 is 15 amino acids. CDR3 DNA: TGTGCCTGGAGTGTAGGGGACATAAACACCGGGGAGCTGTTTTTT. Translation: CAWSVGDINTGELFF.

The V and J genes are TRBV28 and TRBJ2-7; D unresolved. CDR3 length: 12 amino acids. Germline assignment: CDR1 MDHEN and CDR2 SYDVKM. The ends were cut back, 6 bases at V and 5 bases at J, with 11 bases in the middle. The CDR3 DNA sequence: TGTGCCAGCAGACGTTCTTACCACGAGCAGTACTTC. Protein: CASRRSYHEQYF.

The chain couples TRBV19 to TRBJ1-5; D might be TRBD1 (6 bases). Trimming left V 1 base short and J 7 bases short, with 17 bases between. The germline gives CDR1 LNHDA, CDR2 SQIVND (reference sequence). This CDR3 comprises 16 residues. CDR3 sequence (DNA): TGTGCCAGTAGTATAGCGGTAGGGGGAGGATGGCAGCCCCAGCATTTT. This encodes CASSIAVGGGWQPQHF.

The V gene is TRBV5-1, the J gene TRBJ2-6; D remains ambiguous. V dropped 4 bases and J dropped 0 bases, with 11 bases sitting between them. Germline lookup yields CDR1 SGHRS and CDR2 YFSETQ. This CDR3 contains 16 residues. The CDR3 DNA follows: TGCGCCAGCAGCCCGTTTCTCGGCTCTGGGGCCAACGTCCTGACTTTC. Protein product: CASSPFLGSGANVLTF.

The V call is TRBV6-4, the J call TRBJ2-3; 9 bases fit TRBD2. The CDR3 covers 16 residues. Germline V gene data show CDR1 as MRHNA and CDR2 as SNTAGT. V was pared by 3 bases and J by 1 base, with 5 bases of the junction left unmatched. CDR3 DNA: TGTGCCAGCAGTGAATCAATAGCGGGGGGCACAGATACGCAGTATTTT. This translates into CASSESIAGGTDTQYF.

The chain has TRBV6-6 and TRBJ1-4; 7 nucleotides line up with TRBD1. This CDR3 comprises 15 residues. V gave up 6 bases and J gave up 2 bases; unmatched junction bases: 6. Per the germline V gene, CDR1 is MNHNY and CDR2 is SVGAGI (reference sequence). For the CDR3, the DNA is TGTGCCAGCAGCCCTCCGGACAGGACTAATGAAAAACTGTTTTTT. As protein: CASSPPDRTNEKLFF.

The chain has TRBV11-2 and TRBJ2-3; a possible D gene is TRBD1 (5 bases). V was clipped by 2 bases and J by 2 bases, with 8 bases between them. The CDR3 runs 14 residues. CDR1 SGHAT and CDR2 FQNNGV come from the germline V gene. The DNA for the CDR3 is TGTGCCAGCAGCTTAAGACAGAACACAGATACGCAGTATTTT. It translates to CASSLRQNTDTQYF.

This CDR3 is CASSLNRNTEAFF. The CDR3 bases are TGTGCCAGCAGCTTAAACAGAAACACTGAAGCTTTCTTT. This rearrangement joins TRBV7-9 to TRBJ1-1; no definite D call. Germline V gene data show CDR1 as SEHNR and CDR2 as FQNEAQ (reference sequence). The CDR3 runs 13 residues. The germline V and J ends were trimmed by 2 bases and 2 bases, with 6 bases remaining between them.

This chain's CDR3 is CASSPGLAGKRGTGELFF. Written as DNA, the CDR3 is TGCGCCAGCAGCCCTGGACTAGCGGGAAAGCGAGGCACCGGGGAGCTGTTTTTT. This rearrangement joins TRBV5-1 to TRBJ2-2; the match to TRBD2 covers 12 bases. CDR1 is SGHRS and CDR2 is YFSETQ in the germline V gene. V dropped 4 bases and J dropped 4; count of bases not matched to a gene: 11. The CDR3 extends over 18 amino acids.

V gene TRBV9 combines with J gene TRBJ1-5; D is ambiguous. This CDR3 contains 14 residues. Germline CDR1 and CDR2: SGDLS and YYNGEE. Trimming left V 7 bases short and J 2 bases short, with 13 bases between. The CDR3 sequence: CASGGSRGNQPQHF. CDR3 sequence (DNA): TGTGCCAGCGGAGGGAGTCGTGGCAATCAGCCCCAGCATTTT. The full variable domain, its missing parts supplied by reference TRBV9 and TRBJ1-5, is DSGVTQTPKHLITATGQRVTLRCSPRSGDLSVYWYQQSLDQGLQFLIQYYNGEERAKGNILERFSAQQFPDLHSELNLSSLELGDSALYFCASGGSRGNQPQHFGDGTRLSIL.

This clone was counted at least ten times. This chain connects TRBV6-4 to TRBJ2-3; 11 nucleotides agree with TRBD2. The junction had 3 bases not matched to a gene; V was cut back by 4 bases and J by 6 bases. This CDR3 has 14 amino acids. Germline V gene sequence: CDR1 MRHNA, CDR2 SNTAGT. The CDR3 reads CASSGLAGSDTQYF. The CDR3 DNA follows: TGTGCCAGCAGTGGACTAGCGGGGTCGGATACGCAGTATTTT.

The rearrangement links TRBV11-2 to TRBJ2-5; maybe TRBD2 (5 bases). This CDR3 spans 15 amino acids. The V end was cut by 4 bases, the J end by 5 bases, with 17 bases between. Germline V gene sequence: CDR1 SGHAT, CDR2 FQNNGV. The CDR3 here is CASSSVLFRGETQYF. Written as DNA, the CDR3 is TGTGCCAGCAGCTCCGTGTTATTCCGCGGGGAGACCCAGTACTTC.

This clone has a single count. This rearrangement joins TRBV9 to TRBJ1-1; 8 bases line up with TRBD1. The CDR3 sequence is 14 residues long. Germline CDR1 reads SGDLS; CDR2 reads YYNGEE. The V segment lost 2 bases and the J segment 4 bases; nucleotides outside the gene matches: 4. CDR3: CASSVTGDITEAFF. The CDR3 region has the DNA TGTGCCAGCAGCGTGACAGGGGATATCACTGAAGCTTTCTTT.

This CDR3 is CASSLSRTSTDTQYF. In nucleotides, the CDR3 is TGTGCCAGCAGTTTATCCAGGACTAGCACAGATACGCAGTATTTT. The chain joins TRBV27 to TRBJ2-3, with a weak D call TRBD2 (5 bases). This CDR3 is 15 amino acids long. V lost 0 bases, J lost 0 bases, and 7 bases lay in between. Germline V CDR1 and CDR2: MNHEY, SMNVEV (reference sequence).

The chain employs TRBV5-1 and TRBJ2-3, with 16 bases lining up with TRBD2. V was pared by 3 bases and J by 3 bases, with 10 bases of the junction left unmatched. There are 19 residues in the CDR3. The germline V gene encodes CDR1 SGHRS and CDR2 YFSETQ. The CDR3 nucleotides are TGCGCCAGCAGCTCCGGGACTAGCGGGAGGGCCTTTTATACAGATACGCAGTATTTT. Amino acid sequence: CASSSGTSGRAFYTDTQYF.

The chain has TRBV4-1 and TRBJ1-4; the D is unclear. Germline-derived CDR1 and CDR2 are MGHRA and YSYEKL. The CDR3 is made up of 17 amino acids. The V end lost 2 bases, the J end lost 0 bases, and 13 bases lay between the germline ends. The CDR3 here is CASSQPPGPPTNEKLFF. The CDR3 coding sequence is TGCGCCAGCAGCCAACCCCCCGGGCCCCCAACTAATGAAAAACTGTTTTTT.

This clone was detected only once. The genes are TRBV19 and TRBJ1-5; 8 bases match TRBD1. Trimming took 6 bases from V and 6 from J; bases not matched to a gene: 13. The CDR3 contains 16 residues. CDR1 is LNHDA, CDR2 SQIVND, per germline (reference sequence). DNA for the CDR3: TGTGCCAGTAGAGGAGGACAGGGTTTAATGATTCAGCCCCAGCATTTT. This gives the protein CASRGGQGLMIQPQHF.

This clone occurred a few times. The chain links TRBV2 to TRBJ1-1; 8 positions match TRBD1. Per germline, CDR1 SNHLY and CDR2 FYNNEI. Trimming cost V 5 bases and J 1 base; bases outside gene matches: 3. The CDR3 length is 14 residues. The CDR3 DNA reads TGTGCCAGCAGTCCCGGGACAGGGAACACTGAAGCTTTCTTT. Translation gives CASSPGTGNTEAFF.